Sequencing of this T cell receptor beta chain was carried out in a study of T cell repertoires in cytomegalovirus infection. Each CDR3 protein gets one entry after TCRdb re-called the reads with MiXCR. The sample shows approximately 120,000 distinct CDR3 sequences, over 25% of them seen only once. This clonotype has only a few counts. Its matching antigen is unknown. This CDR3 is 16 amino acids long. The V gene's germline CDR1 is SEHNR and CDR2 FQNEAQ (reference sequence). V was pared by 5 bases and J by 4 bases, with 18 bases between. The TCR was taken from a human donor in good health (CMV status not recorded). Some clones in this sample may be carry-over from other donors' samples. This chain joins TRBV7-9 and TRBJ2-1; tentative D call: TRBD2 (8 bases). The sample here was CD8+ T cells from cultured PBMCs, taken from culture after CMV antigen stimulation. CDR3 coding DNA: TGTGCCAGCAGCCCGATCGGGGGGGACAGATACAATGAGCAGTTCTTC. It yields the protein CASSPIGGDRYNEQFF.